The sequence of this T cell receptor (beta chain) was determined in a study of T cell responses to AZD1222 COVID-19 vaccine. On the study more broadly: Pooling was applied to second doses at about 4 or about 12 weeks.

Note on this clone: Antigen unknown.

Only in-frame clones appear in the TCRdb table, and some are missing; sequencing was by immunoSEQ multiplex PCR. This sample has about 180,000 clones; 88% occur once, and the top ten carry roughly 7.7%. Overall study results and limits: Clonal diversity was possibly underestimated; the donors were predominantly white British and more often female. Vaccine-associated CD4 TCRs spanned spike, dominant at 160-218 and 743-854. AZD1222 recipients seropositive at baseline numbered only six.

CDR1 and CDR2 from the germline V gene are MNHEY and SVGAGI. This CDR3 is 16 amino acids long. Trimming left V 0 bases short and J 4 bases short, with 16 bases between. This chain joins TRBV6-5 and TRBJ2-7; D uncertain. Here the sequenced sample was peripheral blood, taken on day 0 of AZD1222 vaccination. The receptor was derived from an adult in good health. DNA of the CDR3: TGTGCCAGCAGTTACTCCGCCACAGAAGCATCTTACGAGCAGTACTTC. This encodes CASSYSATEASYEQYF.